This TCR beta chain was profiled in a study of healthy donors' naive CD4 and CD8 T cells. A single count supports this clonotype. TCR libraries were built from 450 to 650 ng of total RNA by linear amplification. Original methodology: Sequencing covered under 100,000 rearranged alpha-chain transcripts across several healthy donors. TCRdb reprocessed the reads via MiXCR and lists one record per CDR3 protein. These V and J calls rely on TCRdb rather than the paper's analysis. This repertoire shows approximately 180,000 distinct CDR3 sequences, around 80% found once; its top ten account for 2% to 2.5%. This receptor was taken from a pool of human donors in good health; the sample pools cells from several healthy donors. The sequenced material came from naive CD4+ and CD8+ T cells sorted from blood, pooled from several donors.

The CDR3: CSVVATSSSYEQYF. As DNA, the CDR3 is TGCAGCGTTGTAGCCACTTCGAGCTCCTACGAGCAGTACTTC. This chain joins TRBV29-1 and TRBJ2-7; no reliable D call. Deletions cut 4 bases from V and 0 bases from J, with 13 bases between. The length of the CDR3 is 14 residues. CDR1 is SQVTM and CDR2 is ANQGSEA in the germline V gene.